These 24 T cell receptor beta chains were all obtained from the same sample, sequenced in a study of blood T cells in healthy people across ages. The authors ran a second PCR of roughly 6 to 11 cycles using a sample-barcoded 5' primer and a J-beta primer mix. TCRdb processed the 5' RACE reads anew with MiXCR; each CDR3 protein has one entry. The sample lists about 620,000 distinct CDR3 sequences, approximately 52% occurring once. Sequencing was done on a sample of blood. These receptors all stem from an elderly woman in good health.

This clonotype was counted between two and nine times. The chain couples TRBV27 to TRBJ1-1; D gene unclear. The CDR3 is 15 amino acids. Trimming took off 0 bases at V and 4 bases at J, with 12 bases between the two ends. CDR1 is MNHEY and CDR2 is SMNVEV in the germline V gene (reference sequence). As DNA, the CDR3 is TGTGCCAGCAGTTTATCTGGGGTGCCCAGCACTGAAGCTTTCTTT. It codes for CASSLSGVPSTEAFF.

A remark on this clonotype: This sequence may be a read error, since a much larger clone differs from it by one base. The chain has TRBV4-2 and TRBJ2-5; D ambiguous. The germline CDR1 and CDR2 sequences are LGHNA and YNFKEQ. The CDR3 consists of 14 residues. This CDR3 reads CASNQVAQKETQYF. The CDR3 DNA reads TGTGCCAGCAACCAAGTGGCACAGAAAGAGACCCAGTACTTC.

The count of this clonotype is one. The V gene is TRBV29-1, the J gene TRBJ2-4, with TRBD1 matching over 7 bases. Judging by the DNA end, TRBJ2-7 fits better; the J call may be wrong. The germline CDR1 and CDR2 sequences are SQVTM and ANQGSEA. CDR3 length equals 14 residues. CDR3 sequence: CSVEADRETYEQYF. The CDR3 DNA reads TGCAGCGTTGAAGCCGACAGGGAAACCTACGAGCAGTACTTC.

The J gene is TRBJ2-4, the V gene TRBV7-9, with D perhaps given as TRBD1 or TRBD2 (6 bases each). CDR3 length: 15 residues. The germline gives CDR1 SEHNR, CDR2 FQNEAQ (reference sequence). Trimming left V 8 bases short and J 8 bases short, with 22 bases between. The CDR3 spells CASGKGGALTDIQYF. For the CDR3, the DNA is TGTGCCAGCGGCAAGGGGGGTGCTCTAACGGACATTCAGTACTTC.

Points on this clonotype: It may be a read error: a sequence one base away is much more abundant. This rearrangement joins TRBV4-2 to TRBJ2-1; 8 nucleotides align to TRBD1. The J call may not be correct, given that the DNA end is closer to TRBJ2-7. The CDR3 extends over 17 amino acids. In germline, CDR1 is LGHNA, CDR2 YNFKEQ. CDR3 in amino acids: CASSQRGQGASYNEQYF. CDR3 sequence (DNA): TGTGCCAGCAGCCAAAGGGGGCAGGGGGCGTCCTACAATGAGCAGTACTTC.

This rearrangement joins TRBV29-1 to TRBJ1-2; 9 positions match TRBD1. The V gene end was trimmed by 7 bases and the J gene end by 3 bases; junction bases not matched to a gene: 6. Looked up from germline, CDR1 is SQVTM and CDR2 is ANQGSEA. The length of the CDR3 is 13 residues. The CDR3 DNA reads TGCAGCGCTACCGGGACAGGGCACTATGGCTACACCTTC. It is translated as CSATGTGHYGYTF.

J is TRBJ2-3 and V is TRBV2, with TRBD2 matching 8 bases. The CDR3 covers 13 residues. In germline, CDR1 is SNHLY, CDR2 FYNNEI. Trimming at V came to 8 bases and at J to 2 bases, leaving 3 bases not matched to a gene. The CDR3 nucleotides read TGTGCCAGCCGGGGACTAGACACAGATACGCAGTATTTT. It encodes CASRGLDTDTQYF.

This clonotype was counted only a few times. The V gene is TRBV11-2, the J gene TRBJ2-1; 8 positions agree with TRBD2. The V gene end was trimmed by 0 bases and the J gene end by 3 bases; junction bases not matched to a gene: 1. This CDR3 has 15 amino acids. Per germline, CDR1 SGHAT and CDR2 FQNNGV. CDR3 amino acids: CASSLELADYNEQFF. CDR3 DNA: TGTGCCAGCAGCTTAGAACTAGCGGACTACAATGAGCAGTTCTTC.

This clonotype was seen ten or more times. This chain connects TRBV4-2 to TRBJ2-3; D uncertain. V lost 4 bases and J lost 2, with 10 bases in between. In germline, CDR1 is LGHNA, CDR2 YNFKEQ. This CDR3 has 14 residues. DNA for the CDR3: TGTGCCAGCAGCCGAGATCTCCTCACAGATACGCAGTATTTT. The encoded protein is CASSRDLLTDTQYF.

The chain links TRBV5-6 to TRBJ2-1; TRBD2 aligns across 7 bases. From germline, CDR1 is SGHDT and CDR2 YYEEEE. The CDR3 sequence is 17 residues long. V shed 4 bases and J 4 bases; nucleotides not matched to a gene: 14. CDR3 amino acids: CASSPGASGLTYNEQFF. The CDR3 DNA reads as TGTGCCAGCAGCCCCGGGGCTAGCGGCCTGACATACAATGAGCAGTTCTTC. The full variable domain, in which reference TRBV5-6 and TRBJ2-1 provide the parts outside the CDR3, is DAGVTQSPTHLIKTRGQQVTLRCSPKSGHDTVSWYQQALGQGPQFIFQYYEEEERQRGNFPDRFSGHQFPNYSSELNVNALLLGDSALYLCASSPGASGLTYNEQFFGPGTRLTVL.

The chain uses TRBV6-6 and TRBJ2-1; D not resolved. Germline lookup yields CDR1 MNHNY and CDR2 SVGAGI (reference sequence). V shed 6 bases and J shed 8 bases, with 20 bases lying between them. The CDR3 is made up of 15 amino acids. The CDR3 loop reads CASRAPPLEVHEQFF. The CDR3 nucleotides read TGTGCCAGCAGGGCCCCCCCCCTCGAAGTTCATGAGCAGTTCTTC.

As for this clonotype: A much larger clone differs from this one at a single base, so this may be a read error. The J gene is TRBJ2-3, the V gene TRBV5-1; 9 bases are shared with TRBD2. The CDR3 runs 18 residues. With V trimmed by 7 bases and J by 2 bases, 17 bases remained unmatched. Germline V gives CDR1 SGHRS, CDR2 YFSETQ. For the CDR3, the DNA is TGCGCCAGCGGGAAAATCGGTAGCGGGAGTCGGACCACAGATACGCAGTATTTT. Translation gives CASGKIGSGSRTTDTQYF.

This clonotype appeared a single time. A much larger clone is a single base away; this may be a read error. This sequence joins TRBV6-1 and TRBJ2-1, with TRBD2 matching 10 bases. This CDR3 contains 15 residues. Germline lookup yields CDR1 MNHNS and CDR2 SASEGT. CDR3 sequence: CASSESGRDYNGQFF. CDR3 coding DNA: TGTGCCAGCAGTGAAAGCGGGAGGGATTACAATGGGCAGTTCTTC.

At least ten counts were recorded for this clonotype. The chain joins TRBV5-1 to TRBJ2-7; no reliable D call. The length of the CDR3 is 15 residues. The germline V gene encodes CDR1 SGHRS and CDR2 YFSETQ. Deletions cut 3 bases from V and 0 bases from J, with 13 bases between. CDR3 region: CASSSGLRVSYEQYF. Here the CDR3 DNA reads TGCGCCAGCAGCTCCGGCCTTCGAGTCTCCTACGAGCAGTACTTC.

This clonotype was recorded many times. This rearrangement joins TRBV20-1 to TRBJ2-1; the D is unclear. CDR3 size: 12 residues. Germline CDR1 and CDR2: DFQATT and SNEGSKA (reference sequence). CDR3 nucleotide sequence: TGCAGATTGTCGGGCCCCTACAATGAGCAGTTCTTC. Residues: CRLSGPYNEQFF.

CDR3 coding DNA: TGTGCCAGCAGTTTTGGCAGTCGGAAGGATCGAAACATTCAGTACTTC. Its protein product is CASSFGSRKDRNIQYF. The chain is built from TRBV12-3 or TRBV12-4 and TRBJ2-4; D not certain. Trimming removed 3 bases from V and 6 bases from J, with 18 bases in between. The CDR3 is 16 amino acids.

The rearrangement joins TRBV20-1 to TRBJ1-5, with a weak D call TRBD1 (5 bases). V was trimmed by 0 bases and J by 15 bases, leaving 21 bases between them. The CDR3 has 14 residues. In germline, CDR1 is DFQATT, CDR2 SNEGSKA (reference sequence). The CDR3 spells CSARESVVGRARHF. The CDR3 DNA reads TGCAGTGCTAGAGAATCAGTTGTAGGCAGGGCCCGGCATTTT.

This clonotype has a count of ten or more. This chain's CDR3 is CSALLSGRDLDTF. In DNA form, the CDR3 reads TGCAGTGCCCTACTCTCGGGACGGGACCTTGACACCTTC. This chain joins TRBV20-1 and TRBJ1-2; weak D call: TRBD1 (5 bases). Trimming removed 6 bases from V and 12 bases from J, with 23 bases in between. CDR3 length equals 13 residues. Germline CDR1 and CDR2: DFQATT and SNEGSKA (reference sequence).

J is TRBJ2-1 and V is TRBV28; D is possibly TRBD1 (6 bases). The CDR3 loop spans 15 amino acids. V shed 7 bases and J shed 4 bases, with 17 bases lying between them. Germline CDR1 and CDR2: MDHEN and SYDVKM. The CDR3 coding sequence is TGTGCCAGCACTTCCCCGGACAGAACTTACAATGAGCAGTTCTTC. Its translation is CASTSPDRTYNEQFF.

This clonotype came up a few times. The chain carries TRBV12-3 or TRBV12-4 and TRBJ2-1, with D perhaps matching TRBD1 (6 bases). V lost 5 bases, J lost 10 bases, and 15 bases lay in between. CDR3 length: 13 residues. The CDR3, as DNA: TGTGCCAGCAGTCCTACAGGGAAGGCCGAGCAGTTCTTC. Translating gives CASSPTGKAEQFF.

To note about this clonotype: A much larger clone differs by one base, so this may be a read error. The chain joins TRBV3-1 to TRBJ2-1, with TRBD2 matching over 9 bases. The CDR3 totals 15 residues. Germline V gene data show CDR1 as LGHDT and CDR2 as YNNKEL (reference sequence). CDR3 amino acids: CAGSTGTSQYNEQFF. CDR3 coding DNA: TGTGCCGGCAGTACCGGGACTAGCCAATACAATGAGCAGTTCTTC.

The rearrangement uses TRBV6-5 and TRBJ2-7, with 13 bases that match TRBD2. In germline, CDR1 is MNHEY, CDR2 SVGAGI. The CDR3 length is 15 residues. Trimming cost V 7 bases and J 1 base; bases outside gene matches: 4. The chain's CDR3 is CASKTGLAGSYEQYF. The CDR3 DNA follows: TGTGCCAGCAAAACGGGACTAGCGGGATCCTACGAGCAGTACTTC.

As concerns this clonotype: A much larger clone lies one base from this, so it may be a read error. The rearrangement uses TRBV27 and TRBJ2-3; TRBD1 matches 7 bases. The CDR3 is 15 residues long. Per the germline V gene, CDR1 is MNHEY and CDR2 is SMNVEV (reference sequence). V lost 6 bases, J lost 4 bases, and 10 bases stayed unmatched. The CDR3 is CASRGDSAGPDTQYF. In DNA form, the CDR3 reads TGTGCCAGCAGAGGGGACAGCGCGGGCCCAGATACGCAGTATTTT.

Comment on this clonotype: A much larger clonotype is one base distant, so this may be a read error. This chain joins TRBV2 and TRBJ2-5, with no clear D. The end of the DNA aligns better with TRBJ2-1, so the J call may be wrong. The CDR3 runs to 13 residues. Germline assignment: CDR1 SNHLY and CDR2 FYNNEI. CDR3 nucleotides: TGTGCCAGCTGCGGCGGCCTCCAAGAGACCCAGTTCTTC. Protein: CASCGGLQETQFF.